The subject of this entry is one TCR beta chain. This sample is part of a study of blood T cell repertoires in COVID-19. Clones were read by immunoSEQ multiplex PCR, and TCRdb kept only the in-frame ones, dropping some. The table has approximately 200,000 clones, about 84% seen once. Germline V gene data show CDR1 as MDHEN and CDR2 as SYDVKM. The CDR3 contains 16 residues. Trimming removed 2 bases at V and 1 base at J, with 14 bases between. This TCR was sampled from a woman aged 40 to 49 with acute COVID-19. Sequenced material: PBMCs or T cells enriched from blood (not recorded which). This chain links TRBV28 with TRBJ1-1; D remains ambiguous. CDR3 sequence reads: CASSLIGGVGNTEAFF. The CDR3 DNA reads TGTGCCAGCAGTTTAATCGGCGGGGTCGGGAACACTGAAGCTTTCTTT.